A single sample is the source of the 11 T cell receptor beta chains below, sequenced in a study of cytomegalovirus exposure and HLA in healthy donors. It was with 60 Vbeta and 13 Jbeta primers that the PCR ran. Only in-frame clones appear in the TCRdb table, and some are missing; sequencing was by immunoSEQ multiplex PCR. The sample has about 130,000 clones, around 8.5% seen once. Sequencing was carried out using PBMCs. The origin of the receptors is a man between 35 and 55 years old in good health and CMV-seronegative.

The chain combines TRBV28 with TRBJ2-6; 7 bases match TRBD1. This CDR3 has 14 residues. After removal of 10 bases from V and 4 bases from J, the junction contained 7 bases not matched to a gene. CDR1 MDHEN and CDR2 SYDVKM come from the germline V gene. CDR3 nucleotides: TGTGCCACCTGGACAGGCAGGGGGGCCAACGTCCTGACTTTC. Amino acids: CATWTGRGANVLTF.

The sample holds a few counts of this clone. The chain employs TRBV5-1 and TRBJ1-2, with a weak D call TRBD1 (6 bases). Looked up from germline, CDR1 is SGHRS and CDR2 is YFSETQ. Deletions cut 4 bases from V and 4 bases from J, with 14 bases between. This CDR3 spans 14 amino acids. The DNA for the CDR3 is TGCGCCAGCAGCCCTGAAACAGGGTTCTATGGCTACACCTTC. This encodes CASSPETGFYGYTF.

The chain carries TRBV28 and TRBJ1-2; tentative D call: TRBD1 (6 bases). In germline, CDR1 is MDHEN, CDR2 SYDVKM. With 5 bases removed from V and 1 base from J, the gap between germline ends came to 11 bases. This CDR3 comprises 14 residues. The CDR3 DNA sequence: TGTGCCAGCAGTCCCCACAGGGATAACTATGGCTACACCTTC. Its translation is CASSPHRDNYGYTF.

The chain couples TRBV19 to TRBJ1-1; D gene ambiguous. This CDR3 spans 14 amino acids. Germline V gene data show CDR1 as LNHDA and CDR2 as SQIVND (reference sequence). Trimming left V 1 base short and J 4 bases short, with 10 bases between. CDR3 amino acids: CASSIASHGTEAFF. The DNA for the CDR3 is TGTGCCAGTAGTATAGCCTCCCACGGCACTGAAGCTTTCTTT.

This clone was seen only a few times. The chain has TRBV6-1 and TRBJ1-2; TRBD1 matches 8 bases. V gave up 3 bases and J gave up 0 bases; unmatched junction bases: 3. Germline CDR1 and CDR2: MNHNS and SASEGT. The CDR3 has 15 residues. The CDR3 here is CASSDWTGPNYGYTF. CDR3 coding DNA: TGTGCCAGCAGTGATTGGACAGGGCCTAACTATGGCTACACCTTC.

The chain employs TRBV28 and TRBJ2-2; TRBD1 aligns across 8 bases. The CDR3 is 14 residues long. Trimming took 6 bases from V and 8 from J; bases not matched to a gene: 8. CDR1 is MDHEN, CDR2 SYDVKM, per germline. The CDR3 sequence is CASSTGQDIGELFF. CDR3 DNA: TGTGCCAGCAGCACGGGACAGGATATTGGGGAGCTGTTTTTT.

The chain recombines TRBV4-3 with TRBJ2-7; the match to TRBD1 covers 9 bases. Per the germline V gene, CDR1 is LGHNA and CDR2 is YSLEER. The CDR3 consists of 15 residues. With V trimmed by 1 base and J by 3 bases, 4 bases remained unmatched. The CDR3 sequence: CASSQAGTGSYEQYF. CDR3 sequence (DNA): TGCGCCAGCAGCCAAGCCGGGACAGGGAGCTACGAGCAGTACTTC.

This clone has only a few counts. The junction shows a germline mismatch at one end, possibly a read error. V gene TRBV11-2 combines with J gene TRBJ2-3; D ambiguous. Germline lookup yields CDR1 SGHAT and CDR2 FQNNGV. This CDR3 has 13 amino acids. The CDR3 bases are TGTGCCAGAAGCTTACTTCAGGCAGATAAGCAGTATTTT. It specifies CARSLLQADKQYF.

This clone showed up just a few times. The V gene is TRBV11-2, the J gene TRBJ1-6; 8 nucleotides agree with TRBD1. Germline V gene lookup returns CDR1 SGHAT and CDR2 FQNNGV. V shed 5 bases, J shed 10 bases, and the junction held 10 bases outside the gene matches. This CDR3 has 15 residues. CDR3 bases: TGTGCCAGCAGCCCAGGGACAGGTCCTTGGTCACCCCTCCACTTT. This translates into CASSPGTGPWSPLHF.

This clone was seen more than once but under ten times. The chain links TRBV27 to TRBJ1-6; no firm D call. Germline V CDR1 and CDR2: MNHEY, SMNVEV (reference sequence). The CDR3 is 15 residues long. Trimming left V 3 bases short and J 7 bases short, with 13 bases between. The CDR3 nucleotides are TGTGCCAGCAGTTTTGCGTACAGCGGCAATTCACCCCTCCACTTT. This translates into CASSFAYSGNSPLHF.

The V and J genes are TRBV7-8 and TRBJ2-4; D is perhaps TRBD1 (6 bases). V was cut by 1 base and J by 5 bases, with 12 bases left in between. The CDR3 has 15 residues. Germline V gene sequence: CDR1 SGHVS, CDR2 FQNEAQ. DNA for the CDR3: TGTGCCAGCAGCTTAGGAGGTGGACAGCAAAACATTCAGTACTTC. Amino acids: CASSLGGGQQNIQYF.